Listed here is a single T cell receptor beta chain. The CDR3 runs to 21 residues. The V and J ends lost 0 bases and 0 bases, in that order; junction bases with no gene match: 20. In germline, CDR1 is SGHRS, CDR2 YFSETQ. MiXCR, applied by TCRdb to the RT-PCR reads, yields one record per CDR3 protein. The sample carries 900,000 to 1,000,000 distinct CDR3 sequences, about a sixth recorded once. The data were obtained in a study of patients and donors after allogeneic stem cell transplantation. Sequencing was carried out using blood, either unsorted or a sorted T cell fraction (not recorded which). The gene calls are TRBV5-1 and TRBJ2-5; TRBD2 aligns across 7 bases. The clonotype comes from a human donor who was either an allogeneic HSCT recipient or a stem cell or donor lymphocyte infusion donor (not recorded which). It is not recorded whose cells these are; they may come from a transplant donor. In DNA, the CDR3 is TGCGCCAGCAGCTTGGCGGCGGGAGTGGGGGGACGAATCTCGTACCAAGAGACCCAGTACTTC. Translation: CASSLAAGVGGRISYQETQYF.